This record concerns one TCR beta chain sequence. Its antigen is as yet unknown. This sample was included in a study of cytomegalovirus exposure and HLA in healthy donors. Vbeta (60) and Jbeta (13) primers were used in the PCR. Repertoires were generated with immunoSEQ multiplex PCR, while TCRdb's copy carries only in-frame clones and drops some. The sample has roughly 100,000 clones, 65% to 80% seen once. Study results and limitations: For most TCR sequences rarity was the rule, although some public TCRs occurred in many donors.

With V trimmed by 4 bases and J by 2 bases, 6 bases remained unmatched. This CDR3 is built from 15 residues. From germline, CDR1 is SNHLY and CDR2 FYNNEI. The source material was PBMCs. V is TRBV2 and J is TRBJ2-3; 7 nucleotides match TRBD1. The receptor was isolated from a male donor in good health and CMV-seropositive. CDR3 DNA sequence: TGTGCCAGCAGTGCAGGGACAGCTTTCACAGATACGCAGTATTTT. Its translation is CASSAGTAFTDTQYF.